A selection of T cell receptor beta chains follows, all from one sample in a study of T-cell memory formation after mild COVID-19. In TCRdb, the 5' RACE reads were re-called with MiXCR into one record per CDR3 protein. In the table there are hundreds of thousands of distinct CDR3 sequences, less than 20% of which are singletons. What was sequenced was PBMCs or a T cell subset sorted from them (not recorded which). The receptors here all came from a young man who had mild COVID-19 (a few samples of this study predate the infection). Cell type and time point are not known. CDR3s include the opening cysteine and the closing phenylalanine or tryptophan. Fields, in order: clone size, D gene, J gene, V gene, CDR3 protein, CDR3 DNA. D genes are given only for firm matches. Not all rows give a size; the values are once, few, many and, for expanded clones, a class.

>-|-|TRBJ1-4|TRBV6-5
CASRLGQYPSNEKLFF
TGTGCCAGCAGGCTCGGACAGTATCCGTCTAATGAAAAACTGTTTTTT
>few|TRBD1|TRBJ1-5|TRBV7-2
CASSSYRGSSNQPQHF
TGTGCCAGCAGCTCGTACAGGGGTTCGAGCAATCAGCCCCAGCATTTT
>few|TRBD2|TRBJ2-2|TRBV7-2
CASSPRGGGAIGELFF
TGTGCCAGCAGCCCACGGGGCGGGGGGGCCATCGGGGAGCTGTTTTTT
>-|-|TRBJ2-4|TRBV5-4
CASSSPGADIQYF
TGTGCCAGCAGCTCACCTGGCGCGGACATTCAGTACTTC
>many|-|TRBJ2-2|TRBV19
CASAGANTGELFF
TGTGCCAGTGCAGGGGCTAACACCGGGGAGCTGTTTTTT
>-|-|TRBJ2-3|TRBV6-5
CASSSGPRVGDTQYF
TGTGCCAGCAGTTCGGGACCCAGGGTAGGGGATACGCAGTATTTT
>few|-|TRBJ1-2|TRBV3-1
CASSQYVTDNYGYTF
TGTGCCAGCAGCCAATACGTGACAGACAACTATGGCTACACCTTC
>-|TRBD2|TRBJ2-2|TRBV4-3
CASSQEPLFSGGQTGELFF
TGCGCCAGCAGCCAAGAGCCCCTGTTTAGCGGGGGCCAGACCGGGGAGCTGTTTTTT
>few|TRBD1|TRBJ1-2|TRBV12-3/TRBV12-4
CATRQGVGGYTF
TGTGCCACCCGCCAGGGGGTCGGCGGCTACACCTTC
>few|TRBD1|TRBJ1-5|TRBV4-1
CASSQDHGQGQPQHF
TGCGCCAGCAGCCAAGACCACGGACAGGGTCAGCCCCAGCATTTT
>few|-|TRBJ2-1|TRBV7-2
CASSLGGGPRYNEQFF
TGTGCCAGCAGCTTAGGTGGGGGCCCCAGATACAATGAGCAGTTCTTC
>many|TRBD1|TRBJ2-3|TRBV7-3
CASSLSGTGVTDTQYF
TGTGCCAGCAGCTTATCCGGGACAGGGGTCACAGATACGCAGTATTTT
>-|TRBD1|TRBJ1-5|TRBV12-3/TRBV12-4
CASSLEGAGGQPQHF
TGTGCCAGCAGCTTGGAGGGGGCAGGTGGGCAGCCCCAGCATTTT
>-|-|TRBJ2-4|TRBV7-9
CASSLAAVAKNIQYF
TGTGCCAGCAGCTTAGCGGCAGTAGCCAAAAACATTCAGTACTTC
>-|-|TRBJ1-1|TRBV20-1
CSAKRGHQNTEAFF
TGCAGTGCTAAGAGGGGACACCAGAACACTGAAGCTTTCTTT
>-|-|TRBJ1-6|TRBV6-1
CASRGTSNSPLHF
TGTGCCAGCAGGGGCACGTCTAATTCACCCCTCCACTTT
>few|TRBD2|TRBJ2-4|TRBV4-1
CASSRGTSGGHIQYF
TGCGCCAGCAGCCGAGGGACTAGCGGGGGTCACATTCAGTACTTC
>few|-|TRBJ1-1|TRBV27
CASSLEGGGTEAFF
TGTGCCAGCAGTTTAGAGGGAGGTGGCACTGAAGCTTTCTTT
>many|-|TRBJ2-3|TRBV5-6
CASSLADRFTDTQYF
TGTGCCAGCAGCTTGGCTGACAGGTTCACAGATACGCAGTATTTT
>-|-|TRBJ2-5|TRBV21-1
CASSKVRASGGQGQETQYF
TGTGCCAGCAGCAAAGTCAGGGCTAGCGGGGGGCAGGGGCAAGAGACCCAGTACTTC
>-|-|TRBJ2-7|TRBV18
CASSQSPFYEQYF
TGTGCCAGCTCACAGAGTCCCTTCTACGAGCAGTACTTC
>-|-|TRBJ2-3|TRBV11-2
CASSFGLPGRWLDTQYF
TGTGCCAGCAGCTTTGGGCTACCGGGGAGGTGGCTTGATACGCAGTATTTT
>few|-|TRBJ1-1|TRBV7-2
CASSLWGGQNTEAFF
TGTGCCAGCAGCTTGTGGGGCGGACAGAACACTGAAGCTTTCTTT
>many|-|TRBJ1-1|TRBV12-3/TRBV12-4
CASSRDTREAFF
TGTGCCAGCAGCCGGGACACACGGGAAGCTTTCTTT
>-|TRBD2|TRBJ2-7|TRBV20-1
CSARGSGGFSYEQYF
TGCAGTGCTAGAGGTAGCGGGGGGTTCTCCTACGAGCAGTACTTC
>few|-|TRBJ2-7|TRBV6-2/TRBV6-3
CASRPRGSYEQYF
TGTGCCAGCAGGCCTCGGGGGTCCTACGAGCAGTACTTC
>-|TRBD2|TRBJ2-3|TRBV28
CASATSGGDRRAEIRTDTQYF
TGTGCCAGCGCAACTAGCGGGGGGGACCGTCGGGCCGAGATTCGCACAGATACGCAGTATTTT
>-|-|TRBJ2-5|TRBV18
CASSPQDSTQETQYF
TGTGCCAGCTCACCACAGGACTCAACACAAGAGACCCAGTACTTC
>once|-|TRBJ1-1|TRBV9
CASSVDPSFDAEAFF
TGTGCCAGCAGCGTAGATCCCTCTTTTGACGCTGAAGCTTTCTTT
>-|-|TRBJ1-5|TRBV7-2
CASSKDPNQPQHF
TGTGCCAGCAGCAAAGATCCCAATCAGCCCCAGCATTTT
>-|-|TRBJ2-5|TRBV6-2/TRBV6-3
CASSKSMVRGETQYF
TGTGCCAGCAGTAAGAGCATGGTTCGGGGAGAGACCCAGTACTTC
>few|-|TRBJ2-7|TRBV12-3/TRBV12-4
CAIPEGSYEQYF
TGTGCCATACCCGAGGGCTCCTACGAGCAGTACTTC